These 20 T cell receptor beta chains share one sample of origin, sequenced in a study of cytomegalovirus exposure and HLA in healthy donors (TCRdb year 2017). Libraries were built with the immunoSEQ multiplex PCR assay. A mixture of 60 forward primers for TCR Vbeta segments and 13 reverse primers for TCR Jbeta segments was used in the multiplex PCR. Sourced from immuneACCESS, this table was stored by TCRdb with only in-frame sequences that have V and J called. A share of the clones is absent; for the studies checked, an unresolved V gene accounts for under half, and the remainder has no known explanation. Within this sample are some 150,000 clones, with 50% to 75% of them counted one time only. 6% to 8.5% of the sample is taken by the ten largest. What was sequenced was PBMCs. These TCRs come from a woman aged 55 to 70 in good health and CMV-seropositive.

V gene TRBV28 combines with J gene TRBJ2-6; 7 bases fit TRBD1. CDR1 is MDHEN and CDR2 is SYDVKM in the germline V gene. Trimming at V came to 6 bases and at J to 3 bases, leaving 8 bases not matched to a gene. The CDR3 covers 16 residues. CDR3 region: CASSPFRGRGANVLTF. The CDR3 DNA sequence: TGTGCCAGCAGCCCTTTTAGGGGGCGTGGGGCCAACGTCCTGACTTTC.

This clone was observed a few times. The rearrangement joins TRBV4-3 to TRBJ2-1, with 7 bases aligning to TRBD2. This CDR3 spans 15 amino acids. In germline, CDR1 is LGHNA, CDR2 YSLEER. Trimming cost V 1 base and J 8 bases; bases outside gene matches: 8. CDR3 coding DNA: TGCGCCAGCAGCCAAGTCGGGGCGGGAGAACATGAGCAGTTCTTC. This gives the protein CASSQVGAGEHEQFF.

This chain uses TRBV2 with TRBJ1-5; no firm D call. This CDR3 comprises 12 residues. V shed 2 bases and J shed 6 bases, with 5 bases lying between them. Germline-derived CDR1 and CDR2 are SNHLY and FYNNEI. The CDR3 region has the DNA TGTGCCAGCAGTGAATACAGTCAGCCCCAGCATTTT. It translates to CASSEYSQPQHF.

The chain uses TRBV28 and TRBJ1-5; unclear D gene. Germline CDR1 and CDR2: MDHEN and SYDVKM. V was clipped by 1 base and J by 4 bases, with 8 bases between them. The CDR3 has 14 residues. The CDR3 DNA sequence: TGTGCCAGCAGTTTATCTGGCCCTAATCAGCCCCAGCATTTT. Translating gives CASSLSGPNQPQHF.

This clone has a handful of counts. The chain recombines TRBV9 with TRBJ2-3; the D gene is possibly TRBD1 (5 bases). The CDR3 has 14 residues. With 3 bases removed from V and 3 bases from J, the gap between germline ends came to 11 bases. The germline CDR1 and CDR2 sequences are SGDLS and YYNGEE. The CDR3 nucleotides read TGTGCCAGCAGCGGAAAGGGGATGACAGATACGCAGTATTTT. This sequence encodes CASSGKGMTDTQYF.

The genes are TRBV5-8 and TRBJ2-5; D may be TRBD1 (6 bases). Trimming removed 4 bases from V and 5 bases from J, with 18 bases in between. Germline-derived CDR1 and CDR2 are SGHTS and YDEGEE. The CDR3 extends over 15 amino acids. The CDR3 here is CASSLYRVRGETQYF. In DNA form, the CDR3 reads TGTGCCAGCAGCCTATACAGGGTTCGTGGGGAGACCCAGTACTTC.

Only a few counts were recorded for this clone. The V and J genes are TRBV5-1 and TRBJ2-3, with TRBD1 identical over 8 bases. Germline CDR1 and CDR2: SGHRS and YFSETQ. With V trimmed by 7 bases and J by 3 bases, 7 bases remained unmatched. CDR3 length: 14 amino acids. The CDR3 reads CASAQRQGTDTQYF. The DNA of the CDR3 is TGCGCCAGCGCCCAACGACAGGGGACAGATACGCAGTATTTT.

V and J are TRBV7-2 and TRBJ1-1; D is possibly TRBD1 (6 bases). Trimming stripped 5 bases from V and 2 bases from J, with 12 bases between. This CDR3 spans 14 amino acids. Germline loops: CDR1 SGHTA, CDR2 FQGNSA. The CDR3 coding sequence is TGTGCCAGCAGCATTAGGGGGGGAAACACTGAAGCTTTCTTT. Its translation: CASSIRGGNTEAFF.

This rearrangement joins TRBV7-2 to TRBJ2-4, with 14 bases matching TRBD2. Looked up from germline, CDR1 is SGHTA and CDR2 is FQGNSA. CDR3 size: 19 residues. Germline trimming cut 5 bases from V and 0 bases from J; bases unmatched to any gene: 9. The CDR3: CASSPGTSGSGIAKNIQYF. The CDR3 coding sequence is TGTGCCAGCAGCCCGGGGACTAGCGGGAGTGGGATAGCCAAAAACATTCAGTACTTC.

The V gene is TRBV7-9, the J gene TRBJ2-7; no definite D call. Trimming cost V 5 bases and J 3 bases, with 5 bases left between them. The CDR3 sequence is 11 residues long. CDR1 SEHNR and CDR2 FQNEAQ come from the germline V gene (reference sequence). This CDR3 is CASSVSYEQYF. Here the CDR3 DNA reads TGTGCCAGCAGCGTTAGCTACGAGCAGTACTTC.

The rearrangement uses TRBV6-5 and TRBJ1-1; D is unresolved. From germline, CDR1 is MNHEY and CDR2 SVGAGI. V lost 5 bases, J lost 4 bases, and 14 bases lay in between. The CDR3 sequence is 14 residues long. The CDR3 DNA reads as TGTGCCAGCAGTGCCCAGGTGTTGGGCACTGAAGCTTTCTTT. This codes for CASSAQVLGTEAFF.

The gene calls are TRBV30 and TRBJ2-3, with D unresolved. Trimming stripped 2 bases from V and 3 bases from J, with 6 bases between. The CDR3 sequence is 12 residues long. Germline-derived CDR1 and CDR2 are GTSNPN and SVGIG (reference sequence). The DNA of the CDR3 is TGTGCCTGGAGTCTGACAACAGATACGCAGTATTTT. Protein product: CAWSLTTDTQYF.

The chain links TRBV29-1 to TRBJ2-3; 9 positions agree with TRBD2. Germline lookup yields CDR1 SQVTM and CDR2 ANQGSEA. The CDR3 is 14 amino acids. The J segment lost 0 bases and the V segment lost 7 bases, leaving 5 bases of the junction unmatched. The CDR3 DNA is TGCAGCGCCCGACTAGCGGCTAGCACAGATACGCAGTATTTT. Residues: CSARLAASTDTQYF.

CDR3 sequence: CATSRALTDTQYF. CDR3 coding DNA: TGTGCCACCAGCAGAGCCCTAACAGATACGCAGTATTTT. The chain has TRBV15 and TRBJ2-3; no definite D call. In germline, CDR1 is LNHNV, CDR2 YYDKDF (reference sequence). The CDR3 totals 13 residues. V was trimmed by 1 base and J by 3 bases, leaving 5 bases between them.

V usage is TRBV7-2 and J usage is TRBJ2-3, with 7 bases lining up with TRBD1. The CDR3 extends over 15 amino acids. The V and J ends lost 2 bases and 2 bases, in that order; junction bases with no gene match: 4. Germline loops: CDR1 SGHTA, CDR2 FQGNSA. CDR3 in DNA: TGTGCCAGCAGCTTATCGGGACAGCACACAGATACGCAGTATTTT. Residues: CASSLSGQHTDTQYF.

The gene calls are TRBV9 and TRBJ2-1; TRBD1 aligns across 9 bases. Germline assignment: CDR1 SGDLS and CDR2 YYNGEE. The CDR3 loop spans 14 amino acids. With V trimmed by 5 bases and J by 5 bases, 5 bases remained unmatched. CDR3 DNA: TGTGCCAGCAGTGCCGGGACAGGGAACAATGAGCAGTTCTTC. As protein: CASSAGTGNNEQFF.

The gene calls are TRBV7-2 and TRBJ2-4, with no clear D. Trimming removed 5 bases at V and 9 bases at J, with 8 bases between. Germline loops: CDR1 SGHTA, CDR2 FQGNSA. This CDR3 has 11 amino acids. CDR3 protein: CASSQYGIQYF. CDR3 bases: TGTGCCAGCAGCCAGTATGGCATTCAGTACTTC.

CDR3 amino acids: CASSSGTGATDTQYF. The CDR3 nucleotides read TGCGCCAGCAGCTCCGGGACAGGGGCCACAGATACGCAGTATTTT. This chain connects TRBV5-1 to TRBJ2-3, with 10 bases matching TRBD1. Trimming at V came to 3 bases and at J to 2 bases, leaving 3 bases not matched to a gene. Germline V gene lookup returns CDR1 SGHRS and CDR2 YFSETQ. The CDR3 totals 15 residues. The whole variable domain, remainder taken from reference TRBV5-1 and TRBJ2-3, is KAGVTQTPRYLIKTRGQQVTLSCSPISGHRSVSWYQQTPGQGLQFLFEYFSETQRNKGNFPGRFSGRQFSNSRSEMNVSTLELGDSALYLCASSSGTGATDTQYFGPGTRLTVL.

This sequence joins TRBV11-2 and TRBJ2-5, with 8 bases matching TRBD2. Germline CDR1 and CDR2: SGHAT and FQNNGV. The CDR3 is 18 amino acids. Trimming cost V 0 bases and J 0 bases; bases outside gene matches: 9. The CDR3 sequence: CASSLDLPSGYHQETQYF. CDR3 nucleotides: TGTGCCAGCAGCTTAGATCTTCCTAGCGGGTATCACCAAGAGACCCAGTACTTC.

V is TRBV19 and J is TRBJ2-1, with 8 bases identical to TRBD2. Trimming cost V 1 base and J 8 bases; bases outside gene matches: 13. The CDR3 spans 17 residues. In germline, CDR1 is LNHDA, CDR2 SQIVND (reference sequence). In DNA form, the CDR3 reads TGTGCCAGTAGTATAGGACGAAGTAGCGGGATGTCTCATGAGCAGTTCTTC. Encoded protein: CASSIGRSSGMSHEQFF.